Presented here are 11 T cell receptor beta chains from one specimen sequenced in a study of neurological immune-mediated disorders. In TCRdb, the 5' RACE reads were re-called with MiXCR into one record per CDR3 protein. Here the sample spans about 38,000 distinct CDR3 sequences, approximately 4.4% being singletons. Sequenced sample: CD4+ T cells from blood. These receptor sequences come from a man younger than 35 in good health.

In this sample, this clonotype turned up many times. This chain joins TRBV5-6 and TRBJ2-1, with 7 bases identical to TRBD1. The germline CDR1 and CDR2 sequences are SGHDT and YYEEEE. Unmatched junction bases numbered 16, after V lost 7 bases and J lost 0 bases. This CDR3 region has 18 residues. The CDR3 sequence: CASVPGQWRRGSYNEQFF. The DNA of the CDR3 is TGTGCCAGCGTCCCGGGACAGTGGCGAAGGGGCTCCTACAATGAGCAGTTCTTC.

The chain carries TRBV18 and TRBJ1-2; D unresolved. Germline V lookup: CDR1 KGHSH, CDR2 LQKENI. The CDR3 covers 13 residues. Deletions cut 4 bases from V and 2 bases from J, with 8 bases between. For the CDR3, the DNA is TGTGCCAGCTCACAGGGTTGGAACTATGGCTACACCTTC. This gives the protein CASSQGWNYGYTF.

This clonotype came up many times. The CDR3 DNA is TGTGCCTGGAGTGAAGGGACGGGCACTGAAGCTTTCTTT. It specifies CAWSEGTGTEAFF. The chain couples TRBV30 to TRBJ1-1; weak D call: TRBD1 (5 bases). CDR1 is GTSNPN and CDR2 is SVGIG in the germline V gene (reference sequence). Trimming left V 1 base short and J 4 bases short, with 10 bases between. The CDR3 totals 13 residues.

The table lists this clonotype with many counts. V usage is TRBV12-3 or TRBV12-4 and J usage is TRBJ2-2; D possibly uses TRBD1 or TRBD2 (5 bases each). Trimming shortened V by 4 bases and J by 4 bases, and 16 bases separated the two germline ends. This CDR3 comprises 16 residues. This CDR3 is CASSSAGTVGTGELFF. CDR3 in DNA: TGTGCCAGCAGTTCGGCAGGGACCGTGGGCACCGGGGAGCTGTTTTTT.

This clonotype showed up many times. A junction end diverges from the germline sequence, so it may reflect a read error. Here the CDR3 reads CANSLGGAGDGYTF. DNA of the CDR3: TGTGCCAACAGCTTAGGCGGGGCAGGTGATGGCTACACCTTC. The chain employs TRBV7-2 and TRBJ1-2; D might be TRBD1 (5 bases). Per germline, CDR1 SGHTA and CDR2 FQGNSA. There are 14 residues in the CDR3.

This clonotype was found many times. The CDR3 protein is CASSLQDGQFEAFF. The CDR3 region has the DNA TGCGCCAGCAGCTTGCAGGACGGCCAGTTTGAAGCTTTCTTT. This chain joins TRBV5-1 and TRBJ1-1; D not resolved. The germline V and J ends were trimmed by 1 base and 7 bases, with 14 bases remaining between them. This CDR3 spans 14 amino acids. In germline, CDR1 is SGHRS, CDR2 YFSETQ. The full variable domain, its missing parts supplied by reference TRBV5-1 and TRBJ1-1, is KAGVTQTPRYLIKTRGQQVTLSCSPISGHRSVSWYQQTPGQGLQFLFEYFSETQRNKGNFPGRFSGRQFSNSRSEMNVSTLELGDSALYLCASSLQDGQFEAFFGQGTRLTVV.

This clonotype was seen repeatedly, ten times or more. CDR3 protein: CASSSATGGTYEQYF. The CDR3 DNA follows: TGTGCCAGCAGTTCGGCGACAGGGGGAACCTACGAGCAGTACTTC. The rearrangement links TRBV27 to TRBJ2-7, with TRBD1 matching over 9 bases. Germline loops: CDR1 MNHEY, CDR2 SMNVEV (reference sequence). The J segment lost 2 bases and the V segment lost 4 bases, leaving 6 bases of the junction unmatched. CDR3 length: 15 residues.

At least ten counts were recorded for this clonotype. The V call is TRBV3-1, the J call TRBJ2-6; D not certain. Germline loops: CDR1 LGHDT, CDR2 YNNKEL (reference sequence). Trimming removed 1 base from V and 2 bases from J, with 0 bases in between. CDR3 size: 13 residues. CDR3 region: CASSQAGANVLTF. CDR3 in DNA: TGTGCCAGCAGCCAAGCTGGGGCCAACGTCCTGACTTTC. The variable domain in full, with the rest retrieved from reference TRBV3-1 and TRBJ2-6, is DTAVSQTPKYLVTQMGNDKSIKCEQNLGHDTMYWYKQDSKKFLKIMFSYNNKELIINETVPNRFSPKSPDKAHLNLHINSLELGDSAVYFCASSQAGANVLTFGAGSRLTVL.

This clonotype came up many times. This chain joins TRBV2 and TRBJ1-1, with TRBD1 as a possible D gene (6 bases). Germline assignment: CDR1 SNHLY and CDR2 FYNNEI. V was trimmed by 2 bases and J by 5 bases, leaving 15 bases between them. The CDR3 covers 15 residues. The CDR3: CASSESRGRGTEAFF. CDR3 in DNA: TGTGCCAGCAGTGAATCCAGGGGACGAGGGACTGAAGCTTTCTTT.

This clonotype was counted at least ten times. The gene calls are TRBV10-3 and TRBJ1-2; tentatively, D is TRBD1 (5 bases). Trimming removed 2 bases at V and 3 bases at J, with 13 bases between. From germline, CDR1 is ENHRY and CDR2 SYGVKD. The CDR3 runs 15 residues. The CDR3 bases are TGTGCCATCAGTGAGGATCCGGGACGTGACTATGGCTACACCTTC. Translation: CAISEDPGRDYGYTF.

This clonotype was counted at least ten times. This chain uses TRBV15 with TRBJ1-2, with D uncertain. Trimming removed 0 bases from V and 3 bases from J, with 8 bases in between. Germline-derived CDR1 and CDR2 are LNHNV and YYDKDF (reference sequence). The length of the CDR3 is 14 residues. The CDR3 DNA sequence: TGTGCCACCAGCAGAGATCGCGGACACTATGGCTACACCTTC. Its protein is CATSRDRGHYGYTF.